This TCR beta chain was sequenced for a study of response to subunit inactivated influenza vaccine (dated by TCRdb to 2016 to 2019). In the study overall: To follow how T cells responded to a trivalent subunit inactivated influenza vaccine, the researchers relied on deep quantitative profiling of the T cell receptor repertoire.

The cysteine opens and the phenylalanine closes a CDR3 of 12 amino acids. Of the read, only the CDR3 DNA is kept; its 36 bases are in frame from base 1. CDR1 and CDR2, looked up from the germline V gene (reference sequence), are DFQATT and SNEGSKA. The full study reports these points: According to the authors, only a limited number of new T cells may be recruited by each seasonal influenza vaccination.

To prepare the library, RT-PCR was applied. Sequenced on an Illumina HiSeq 2500. TCRdb took the public reads, trimmed them with fastp at Q25, ran MiXCR for clone calling and kept in-frame beta chains. A single entry per CDR3 protein holds the most common genes and DNA from its merged rows. The sample table contains about 620,000 distinct CDR3 sequences; only one count was recorded for around 11% of them. The biggest ten clones account for roughly 9.6% of the sample. Regarding this clonotype: Its antigen is not yet known. At one end, the junction sequence differs from germline, possibly due to a read error.

This same sample was also part of a study on T cells expressing NK-cell markers. Taken from the second paper: TCR beta cDNA libraries were made by 5'RACE template switching that added a universal primer site and unique molecular identifiers. In sorted CD3+CD56+NKG2C+, CD3+CD56+NKG2C- and CD3+CD56-NKG2C+ T-cell subsets from several donors, TCR beta-chain repertoires were profiled. Among the eight sequenced donors, seven were HCMV-seropositive and one was HCMV-seronegative. In several experiments an anti-gammadeltaTCR antibody was added to restrict sorting to alphabetaTCR-expressing T cells. In over five donors, the dominant CD3+CD56+NKG2C+ clonotypes were among the top 10 CD8+ clonotypes and accounted for roughly 1.0-8% of CD8+ T cells. Those dominant clonotypes were again the most abundant among CD3+CD56-NKG2C+ cells in a few donors, at roughly 25-65%. It remained unclear whether the expanded NKG2C-expressing T cell clones were specific for HCMV antigens. Randomly selected healthy volunteers, three men and five women, were used as the eight sequenced donors. A commercial ELISA kit detecting HCMV-specific IgG in serum was used to determine HCMV serostatus. Ficoll density gradient centrifugation was used to isolate peripheral blood mononuclear cells from blood. For over 5 donors, bulk peripheral blood T-cell repertoires were additionally sequenced from unsorted PBMC. Synthesis of cDNA was primed from the TCR beta constant segment and was followed by two consecutive PCR amplification steps. The libraries were sequenced on Illumina HiSeq 2000/2500, MiSeq or NextSeq, producing 2 x 150 bp reads. MIGEC was used to demultiplex reads and group reads by UMI, and MiTCR was used to assemble and quantify clonotypes. To remove erroneous sequences, TCR cDNA sequences were retained only when supported by two or more reads. The tcR package was used for downstream repertoire analysis, and clonotypes were matched across fractions by CDR3 nucleotide sequence plus V segment. VDJmatch was used to annotate antigen specificity against VDJdb, with one amino acid substitution in CDR3 allowed.

The receptor comes from a man aged 50 to 59 who received an inactivated influenza vaccine. Donor details come from another sample of the same person, matched by shared clones. This chain joins TRBV20-1 to TRBJ1-5; a tentative D call is TRBD1 (6 bases match). The sample was PBMCs from blood, taken on the day of vaccination. The nucleotide sequence is given as TGCAGTGCTGAGGGGGGCAATCAGCCCCAGAATTTT. This translates into CSAEGGNQPQNF.